Listed below are T cell receptor beta chains from one sample, sequenced in a study of identical twins. TCRdb re-called the 5' RACE reads through MiXCR, storing one row per CDR3 protein. Among more than 350,000 distinct CDR3 sequences listed, around 9.7% were seen once. The sequencing input was naive T cells sorted from blood. Source of these receptors: a woman between 45 and 60 years old in good health. The CDR3 runs from the conserved cysteine through the conserved F or W. A D gene is named only where the DNA matches it firmly. Where a row states a size, it is once, few, many or the class of an expanded clone; other rows omit it.

clone size	V gene	J gene	D gene	CDR3 protein	CDR3 DNA
many	TRBV29-1	TRBJ2-5	-	CSVESRAETQYF	TGCAGCGTTGAGTCGAGGGCAGAGACCCAGTACTTC
few	TRBV12-3/TRBV12-4	TRBJ2-7	TRBD2	CASSRLAGQYEQYF	TGTGCCAGCAGCCGACTAGCGGGACAATACGAGCAGTACTTC
many	TRBV7-9	TRBJ1-4	-	CASSSEVRIPSEKLFF	TGTGCCAGCAGCTCCGAAGTTCGTATCCCTAGTGAAAAACTGTTTTTT
-	TRBV9	TRBJ2-1	-	CASSVAPGLVYNEQFF	TGTGCCAGCAGCGTAGCCCCGGGACTGGTATACAATGAGCAGTTCTTC
few	TRBV24-1	TRBJ2-7	-	CATSDSHRDQQYF	TGTGCCACCAGTGATTCGCACAGGGATCAGCAGTACTTC
many	TRBV7-6	TRBJ2-3	TRBD1	CASSSRQGILTGPSTDTQYF	TGTGCCAGCAGCTCGAGACAGGGAATTCTGACGGGCCCTAGCACAGATACGCAGTATTTT
-	TRBV2	TRBJ2-7	-	CASSEEGRPPYEQYF	TGTGCCAGCAGTGAAGAAGGGCGACCTCCCTACGAGCAGTACTTC
-	TRBV5-1	TRBJ2-1	TRBD2	CASSTGLAGGNEQFF	TGCGCCAGCAGCACGGGACTAGCGGGAGGTAATGAGCAGTTCTTC
few	TRBV20-1	TRBJ2-1	TRBD2	CSAREATSRRPYNEQFF	TGCAGTGCTAGAGAGGCGACTAGCAGGAGACCATACAATGAGCAGTTCTTC
many	TRBV10-3	TRBJ2-3	-	CAISDDEDTQYF	TGTGCCATCAGCGACGATGAGGATACGCAGTATTTT
-	TRBV5-1	TRBJ2-4	TRBD1	CASSPRQGPNIQYF	TGCGCCAGCAGCCCCCGACAGGGCCCAAACATTCAGTACTTC
many	TRBV30	TRBJ1-2	-	CAWSIINIYGYTF	TGTGCCTGGAGCATAATAAACATTTATGGCTACACCTTC
few	TRBV28	TRBJ1-5	-	CASSPLVGSSNQPQHF	TGTGCCAGCAGTCCCCTCGTGGGAAGTAGCAATCAGCCCCAGCATTTT
many	TRBV7-6	TRBJ2-2	-	CASSTSVLGALNTGELFF	TGTGCCAGCAGCACCTCGGTTTTAGGGGCATTAAACACCGGGGAGCTGTTTTTT
few	TRBV20-1	TRBJ2-7	-	CSARVVGSYEQYF	TGCAGTGCTAGAGTGGTCGGGAGCTACGAGCAGTACTTC
few	TRBV2	TRBJ1-4	-	CASKELATNEKLFF	TGTGCCAGCAAAGAGCTCGCAACTAATGAAAAACTGTTTTTT
many	TRBV24-1	TRBJ2-5	-	CATSDMGPQETQYF	TGTGCCACCAGTGATATGGGACCTCAGGAGACCCAGTACTTC
-	TRBV4-1	TRBJ2-5	-	CASSQVLRETQYF	TGCGCCAGCAGCCAAGTCTTGCGAGAGACCCAGTACTTC
-	TRBV4-1	TRBJ2-7	-	CASSQSPGAYEQYF	TGCGCCAGCAGCCAATCTCCAGGGGCCTACGAGCAGTACTTC
few	TRBV12-3/TRBV12-4	TRBJ2-3	-	CASSFNIGNTQYF	TGTGCCAGCAGTTTTAATATTGGTAATACGCAGTATTTT
few	TRBV19	TRBJ2-2	TRBD2	CASSPPAGATGELFF	TGTGCCAGTAGTCCCCCTGCGGGAGCTACCGGGGAGCTGTTTTTT
few	TRBV28	TRBJ2-7	-	CASSDPYEQYF	TGTGCCAGCAGTGACCCCTACGAGCAGTACTTC
few	TRBV5-1	TRBJ2-1	TRBD1	CASSLRAPGQGPFF	TGCGCCAGCAGCTTGAGAGCACCGGGACAGGGCCCGTTCTTC
-	TRBV20-1	TRBJ2-7	-	CSATGDLLYEQYF	TGCAGTGCAACTGGGGACCTTTTATACGAGCAGTACTTC
few	TRBV12-5	TRBJ2-1	TRBD2	CASGLGQGLAGGDEQFF	TGTGCTAGTGGTTTGGGCCAGGGACTAGCGGGCGGGGATGAGCAGTTCTTC
-	TRBV15	TRBJ2-2	-	CATTTVPTMAGELFF	TGTGCCACCACTACGGTCCCCACTATGGCCGGGGAGCTGTTTTTT
many	TRBV12-3/TRBV12-4	TRBJ2-5	-	CASTDRLQTQYF	TGTGCCAGCACCGACCGTTTACAGACCCAGTACTTC
few	TRBV12-3/TRBV12-4	TRBJ1-2	-	CASNRDKYNYGYTF	TGTGCCAGCAATCGGGACAAATATAACTATGGCTACACCTTC
-	TRBV5-1	TRBJ2-3	TRBD2	CASSEFGGGPTDTQYF	TGCGCCAGCAGCGAATTCGGGGGAGGGCCAACAGATACGCAGTATTTT
few	TRBV5-1	TRBJ2-1	-	CASSGTSSSYNEQFF	TGCGCCAGCAGTGGGACTTCTAGCTCCTACAATGAGCAGTTCTTC
-	TRBV7-2	TRBJ1-2	-	CASSIGTAIYGYTF	TGTGCCAGCAGCATCGGGACGGCTATCTATGGCTACACCTTC
many	TRBV7-6	TRBJ1-1	-	CASSLMADTEAFF	TGTGCCAGCAGCTTAATGGCGGACACTGAAGCTTTCTTT
many	TRBV20-1	TRBJ2-1	TRBD1	CSARDSRQGLYSEQFF	TGCAGTGCTAGAGATTCGAGACAGGGTTTGTATAGTGAGCAGTTCTTC
-	TRBV6-5	TRBJ2-2	-	CASSYVKAGTGELFF	TGTGCCAGCAGTTATGTGAAAGCAGGGACCGGGGAGCTGTTTTTT
-	TRBV2	TRBJ2-5	TRBD2	CASSGGLAGGHETQYF	TGTGCCAGCAGTGGGGGACTAGCGGGGGGCCATGAGACCCAGTACTTC
-	TRBV11-3	TRBJ2-3	-	CASSLGDRFSGTDTQYF	TGTGCCAGCAGCTTAGGTGATCGTTTCTCCGGCACAGATACGCAGTATTTT
-	TRBV7-6	TRBJ1-1	TRBD1	CASSMKQGAEAFF	TGTGCCAGCAGCATGAAACAGGGGGCTGAAGCTTTCTTT